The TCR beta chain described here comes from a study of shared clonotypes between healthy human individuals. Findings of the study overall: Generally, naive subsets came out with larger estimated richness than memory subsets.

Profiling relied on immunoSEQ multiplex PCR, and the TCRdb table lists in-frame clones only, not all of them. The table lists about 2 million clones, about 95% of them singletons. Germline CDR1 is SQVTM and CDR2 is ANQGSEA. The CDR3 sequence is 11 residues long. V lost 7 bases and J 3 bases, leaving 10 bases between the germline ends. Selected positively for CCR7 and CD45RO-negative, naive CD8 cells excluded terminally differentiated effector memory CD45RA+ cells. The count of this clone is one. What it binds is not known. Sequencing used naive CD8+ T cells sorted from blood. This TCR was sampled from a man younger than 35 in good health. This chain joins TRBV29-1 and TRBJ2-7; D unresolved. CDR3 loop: CSATKDYEQYF. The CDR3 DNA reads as TGCAGCGCAACCAAAGACTACGAGCAGTACTTC.